A single sample gave rise to the 27 T cell receptor beta chains below, sequenced in a study of T cells after yellow fever vaccination. MiXCR, applied by TCRdb to the 5' RACE reads, yields one record per CDR3 protein. This sample has hundreds of thousands of distinct CDR3 sequences, with 8% to 9.5% found just once. The sequencing used PBMCs, collected about 49 days after the first yellow fever vaccination. The receptors shown here come from a man between 18 and 35 years old who received the YFV17D yellow fever vaccine.

This chain joins TRBV7-2 and TRBJ2-5; D is perhaps TRBD2 (5 bases). CDR1 is SGHTA and CDR2 is FQGNSA in the germline V gene. Trimming left V 6 bases short and J 4 bases short, with 15 bases between. The CDR3 length is 14 residues. The CDR3, as DNA: TGTGCCAGCAGAGTAGGGTGGGGAGTAGAGACCCAGTACTTC. This gives the protein CASRVGWGVETQYF.

V usage is TRBV7-2 and J usage is TRBJ1-6; the D is unclear. Trimming removed 0 bases from V and 11 bases from J, with 5 bases in between. CDR1 and CDR2 (germline): SGHTA, FQGNSA. The CDR3 extends over 12 amino acids. CDR3 DNA sequence: TGTGCCAGCAGCTTAGCGCCAACACCCCTCCACTTT. This translates into CASSLAPTPLHF.

This clonotype was seen repeatedly, ten times or more. The DNA of the CDR3 is TGTGCCAGCAGCTTGACAGGGGAATGGATGAACACTGAAGCTTTCTTT. It specifies CASSLTGEWMNTEAFF. The chain is built from TRBV7-9 and TRBJ1-1; 8 bases agree with TRBD1. The CDR3 is made up of 16 amino acids. V shed 3 bases and J 0 bases; nucleotides not matched to a gene: 6. The germline CDR1 and CDR2 sequences are SEHNR and FQNEAQ (reference sequence).

This clonotype was detected only a few times. This chain connects TRBV5-6 to TRBJ2-7, with TRBD1 identical over 10 bases. Germline V gene lookup returns CDR1 SGHDT and CDR2 YYEEEE. The V and J ends lost 4 bases and 4 bases, in that order; junction bases with no gene match: 8. CDR3 length: 15 amino acids. The CDR3 is CASSPTGGQGYEQYF. For the CDR3, the DNA is TGTGCCAGCAGCCCGACAGGGGGACAGGGGTACGAGCAGTACTTC.

The chain carries TRBV20-1 and TRBJ2-1; D is possibly TRBD1 or TRBD2 (5 bases each). The CDR3 sequence is 14 residues long. Germline CDR1 and CDR2: DFQATT and SNEGSKA (reference sequence). Trimming took 1 base from V and 7 from J, leaving 14 bases between them. The DNA for the CDR3 is TGCAGTGCTAGAGGTCCGGGGCCATTTAATGAGCAGTTCTTC. Translated, it gives CSARGPGPFNEQFF.

This clonotype was seen a few times. This chain links TRBV7-3 with TRBJ1-2; D not resolved. CDR1 is SGHTA, CDR2 FQGTGA, per germline. V was cut by 5 bases and J by 4 bases, with 11 bases left in between. The CDR3 length is 13 residues. CDR3 nucleotide sequence: TGTGCCAGCAGCGCCGGGTCAGGCTATGGCTACACCTTC. This translates into CASSAGSGYGYTF.

The CDR3 loop is CASSLNPGQGRTGNTIYF. The CDR3 nucleotides are TGTGCCAGCAGCCTTAACCCGGGACAGGGGCGAACTGGAAACACCATATATTTT. The J gene is TRBJ1-3, the V gene TRBV11-2, with TRBD1 matching over 10 bases. This CDR3 is built from 18 residues. Looked up from germline, CDR1 is SGHAT and CDR2 is FQNNGV. With V trimmed by 5 bases and J by 2 bases, 12 bases remained unmatched. The full variable domain, rest sourced from reference TRBV11-2 and TRBJ1-3, is EAGVAQSPRYKIIEKRQSVAFWCNPISGHATLYWYQQILGQGPKLLIQFQNNGVVDDSQLPKDRFSAERLKGVDSTLKIQPAKLEDSAVYLCASSLNPGQGRTGNTIYFGEGSWLTVV.

The genes are TRBV5-1 and TRBJ1-5; tentative D call: TRBD1 (6 bases). This CDR3 has 15 amino acids. The ends were cut back, 0 bases at V and 7 bases at J, with 14 bases in the middle. The germline V gene encodes CDR1 SGHRS and CDR2 YFSETQ. The chain's CDR3 is CASSLGTGLQQPQHF. CDR3 nucleotides: TGCGCCAGCAGCTTGGGTACAGGGTTACAGCAGCCCCAGCATTTT.

J is TRBJ2-7 and V is TRBV27; D is ambiguous. This CDR3 contains 12 residues. The V end lost 5 bases, the J end lost 3 bases, and 8 bases lay between the germline ends. CDR1 and CDR2 from the germline V gene are MNHEY and SMNVEV (reference sequence). CDR3 nucleotide sequence: TGTGCCAGCAGTGACGTAGACTACGAGCAGTACTTC. Amino acid sequence: CASSDVDYEQYF.

The chain carries TRBV15 and TRBJ1-4; D possibly corresponds to TRBD1 (6 bases). Germline CDR1 and CDR2: LNHNV and YYDKDF (reference sequence). V was trimmed by 5 bases and J by 0 bases, leaving 13 bases between them. The CDR3 contains 16 residues. The CDR3 DNA follows: TGTGCCACCAGCGTAGCAAGGACAGCAACTAATGAAAAACTGTTTTTT. Translated: CATSVARTATNEKLFF.

The chain is built from TRBV10-3 and TRBJ2-7; 12 positions match TRBD2. Germline CDR1 ENHRY, CDR2 SYGVKD. The CDR3 is 18 residues long. V dropped 2 bases and J dropped 3; count of bases not matched to a gene: 11. The CDR3 region is CAISEGSSGGADRYEQYF. The DNA of the CDR3 is TGTGCCATCAGTGAGGGCTCTAGCGGGGGGGCTGACCGCTACGAGCAGTACTTC.

This clonotype was detected many times. The chain employs TRBV4-2 and TRBJ1-2; tentative D call: TRBD1 (6 bases). The CDR3 length is 14 residues. Deletions cut 1 base from V and 6 bases from J, with 12 bases between. Germline V gene sequence: CDR1 LGHNA, CDR2 YNFKEQ. DNA of the CDR3: TGTGCCAGCAGCCAAGGTTCGGGGGGCAATGGCTACACCTTC. Translating gives CASSQGSGGNGYTF.

The gene calls are TRBV5-1 and TRBJ1-2, with D possibly being TRBD1 (6 bases). This CDR3 comprises 13 residues. CDR1 and CDR2 (germline): SGHRS, YFSETQ. The V and J ends lost 1 base and 5 bases respectively, with 9 bases between them. The CDR3 here is CASSLTGTYGYTF. DNA of the CDR3: TGCGCCAGCAGCTTGACAGGGACGTATGGCTACACCTTC.

The table lists this clonotype with many counts. V is TRBV6-4 and J is TRBJ2-1; 10 bases are a match to TRBD2. The CDR3 contains 15 residues. Per germline, CDR1 MRHNA and CDR2 SNTAGT. The junction had 0 bases not matched to a gene; V was cut back by 0 bases and J by 4 bases. In DNA form, the CDR3 reads TGTGCCAGCAGTGACTCAGCGGGGGGGTACAATGAGCAGTTCTTC. Its translation is CASSDSAGGYNEQFF.

This chain links TRBV12-3 or TRBV12-4 with TRBJ2-1, with 8 bases matching TRBD2. V was pared by 5 bases and J by 4 bases, with 10 bases of the junction left unmatched. The CDR3 has 16 amino acids. CDR3: CASSLTRAGAYNEQFF. DNA of the CDR3: TGTGCCAGCAGTCTGACCCGAGCGGGAGCGTACAATGAGCAGTTCTTC.

This clonotype showed up just a few times. This chain connects TRBV6-1 to TRBJ2-7; D is unclear. V lost 4 bases and J 3 bases, leaving 10 bases between the germline ends. Germline loops: CDR1 MNHNS, CDR2 SASEGT. CDR3 length: 13 residues. DNA of the CDR3: TGTGCCAGCAGTGTAGGCCCCCACTACGAGCAGTACTTC. It specifies CASSVGPHYEQYF.

This clonotype was picked up a small number of times. The J gene is TRBJ2-3, the V gene TRBV29-1, with TRBD2 matching 11 bases. The CDR3 contains 15 residues. The trim removed 4 bases at V and 2 bases at J, leaving 5 bases unmatched. Germline V lookup: CDR1 SQVTM, CDR2 ANQGSEA. The CDR3 DNA reads as TGCAGCGTTGGATTAGCGGGGGGGTACACAGATACGCAGTATTTT. Translating it yields CSVGLAGGYTDTQYF.

The chain has TRBV5-1 and TRBJ2-1, with TRBD2 matching over 11 bases. Germline-derived CDR1 and CDR2 are SGHRS and YFSETQ. V shed 0 bases, J shed 6 bases, and the junction held 8 bases outside the gene matches. The CDR3 sequence is 17 residues long. In DNA, the CDR3 is TGCGCCAGCAGCTTGGGCCATGCCCTAGCGGGGGGCAATGAGCAGTTCTTC. Residues: CASSLGHALAGGNEQFF.

The chain is built from TRBV4-3 and TRBJ2-7; D is uncertain. The CDR3 length is 14 residues. V was shortened by 1 base and J by 1 base, with 8 bases between the two germline ends. CDR1 and CDR2 from the germline V gene are LGHNA and YSLEER. CDR3 protein: CASSQGRASYEQYF. The CDR3 DNA is TGCGCCAGCAGCCAAGGGCGAGCATCCTACGAGCAGTACTTC.

This clonotype came up many times. Here the CDR3 reads CASSSRDRSYEQYV. In DNA form, the CDR3 reads TGTGCCAGCAGCTCCCGGGACAGGTCCTACGAGCAGTACGTC. The V call is TRBV5-6, the J call TRBJ2-7, with 8 bases aligning to TRBD1. CDR1 is SGHDT and CDR2 is YYEEEE in the germline V gene. The CDR3 totals 14 residues. The V segment lost 3 bases and the J segment 1 base; nucleotides outside the gene matches: 3.

The rearrangement links TRBV9 to TRBJ2-5; 9 nucleotides match TRBD2. The germline CDR1 and CDR2 sequences are SGDLS and YYNGEE. Losses at the gene ends were 0 bases for V and 2 bases for J; bases not matched to a gene: 5. The CDR3 contains 16 residues. DNA of the CDR3: TGTGCCAGCAGCGTAGGGCCTAGCGGGGCGCAAGAGACCCAGTACTTC. Translating gives CASSVGPSGAQETQYF.

V and J are TRBV19 and TRBJ2-3; TRBD1 matches at 7 bases. V was clipped by 5 bases and J by 2 bases; unmatched bases: 4. The CDR3 runs 14 residues. The germline V gene encodes CDR1 LNHDA and CDR2 SQIVND (reference sequence). CDR3 sequence reads: CASSVQGPTDTQYF. The DNA for the CDR3 is TGTGCCAGTAGTGTACAGGGGCCCACAGATACGCAGTATTTT.

This clonotype has ten or more counts. The chain has TRBV5-1 and TRBJ2-7; D is unclear. V was trimmed by 1 base and J by 3 bases, leaving 11 bases between them. Germline V lookup: CDR1 SGHRS, CDR2 YFSETQ. The CDR3 covers 14 residues. The DNA of the CDR3 is TGCGCCAGCAGCTTGACGATACCGAGCTACGAGCAGTACTTC. Translated: CASSLTIPSYEQYF.

This clonotype was counted ten times or more. The V gene is TRBV7-8, the J gene TRBJ2-7; 10 nucleotides line up with TRBD1. The V gene's germline CDR1 is SGHVS and CDR2 FQNEAQ. J gave up 3 bases and V 5 bases, and 10 bases lay outside the gene matches. This CDR3 has 16 residues. The CDR3 DNA reads TGTGCCAGCAGCCCACCGCTAAGGACAGGGGGCTACGAGCAGTACTTC. Its protein product is CASSPPLRTGGYEQYF.

This clonotype occurred many times. The chain has TRBV12-5 and TRBJ2-2; D is unresolved. The CDR3 is 14 residues long. The V gene lost 2 bases and the J gene lost 2 bases, with 6 bases spanning the gap. The germline gives CDR1 LGHNT, CDR2 FRNRAP. For the CDR3, the DNA is TGTGCTAGTGGTTTGAGTACTAACACCGGGGAGCTGTTTTTT. Translation gives CASGLSTNTGELFF.

This clonotype was seen more than once but under ten times. V is TRBV29-1 and J is TRBJ2-1; 8 bases fit TRBD2. The CDR3 extends over 14 amino acids. Germline-derived CDR1 and CDR2 are SQVTM and ANQGSEA. V dropped 7 bases and J dropped 4; count of bases not matched to a gene: 9. CDR3: CSASRGGPYNEQFF. CDR3 coding DNA: TGCAGCGCGTCCCGGGGGGGCCCGTACAATGAGCAGTTCTTC.

The chain recombines TRBV10-3 with TRBJ2-1, with TRBD1 identical over 7 bases. The germline V gene encodes CDR1 ENHRY and CDR2 SYGVKD. This CDR3 has 20 residues. Losses at the gene ends were 5 bases for V and 8 bases for J; bases not matched to a gene: 27. CDR3 sequence: CAISPGPGQEILSGVDEQFF. As DNA, the CDR3 is TGTGCCATCAGTCCTGGCCCCGGACAGGAGATCCTGAGTGGGGTGGATGAGCAGTTCTTC.